Listed here are 19 T cell receptor beta chains from one sample, sequenced in a study of T cell responses to AZD1222 COVID-19 vaccine. Measured with immunoSEQ multiplex PCR; TCRdb has only the in-frame clones, and not every one. In the table there are some 180,000 clones, roughly 92% of which are singletons. The starting material was peripheral blood, obtained on day 0 of AZD1222 vaccination. The receptor source for this set is an adult in good health.

J is TRBJ1-3 and V is TRBV7-6; tentatively, D is TRBD1 (6 bases). V was clipped by 6 bases and J by 0 bases, with 15 bases between them. Per the germline V gene, CDR1 is SGHVS and CDR2 is FNYEAQ. This CDR3 is 16 amino acids long. The CDR3 DNA reads TGTGCCAGCAGGGGCATTACAGGGCACTCTGGAAACACCATATATTTT. Its protein is CASRGITGHSGNTIYF.

This clone was observed a single time. The V and J genes are TRBV11-3 and TRBJ2-1, with TRBD2 matching 8 bases. The CDR3 runs to 18 residues. Germline V gives CDR1 SGHNT, CDR2 YENEEA. J lost 8 bases, V lost 2 bases, and 17 bases had no gene match. The CDR3 nucleotides read TGTGCCAGCAGCTTATTCTCGGGGGGAGCGGGGGATGCGGATGAGCAGTTCTTC. Protein: CASSLFSGGAGDADEQFF.

V gene TRBV2 combines with J gene TRBJ1-2; D is unresolved. V shed 7 bases and J shed 5 bases, with 11 bases lying between them. Germline CDR1 SNHLY, CDR2 FYNNEI. The CDR3 consists of 12 residues. CDR3 protein: CASTGGVYGYTF. As DNA, the CDR3 is TGTGCCAGCACCGGTGGCGTATATGGCTACACCTTC.

The chain has TRBV10-3 and TRBJ2-7; 14 bases agree with TRBD2. The CDR3 covers 16 residues. The V segment lost 4 bases and the J segment 4 bases; nucleotides outside the gene matches: 6. Germline V CDR1 and CDR2: ENHRY, SYGVKD. DNA of the CDR3: TGTGCCATCAGTGGGGGACTAGCGGGAGTCGAGTACGAGCAGTACTTC. Amino acids: CAISGGLAGVEYEQYF.

This chain uses TRBV16 with TRBJ2-1; 9 bases line up with TRBD2. Germline loops: CDR1 KGHSY, CDR2 FQNENV. The CDR3 extends over 16 amino acids. V shed 2 bases and J 3 bases; nucleotides not matched to a gene: 5. The CDR3 region is CASSQPQTSGYNEQFF. The CDR3 DNA sequence: TGTGCCAGCAGCCAACCTCAGACTAGCGGCTACAATGAGCAGTTCTTC.

The chain uses TRBV6-5 and TRBJ1-4; 7 bases line up with TRBD1. The CDR3 extends over 12 amino acids. Unmatched junction bases numbered 7, after V lost 10 bases and J lost 8 bases. In germline, CDR1 is MNHEY, CDR2 SVGAGI. The CDR3 region has the DNA TGTGCCACACGACAGGGAGGAGAAAAACTGTTTTTT. Its protein is CATRQGGEKLFF.

The chain combines TRBV6-1 with TRBJ1-5; D may be TRBD1 (5 bases). Germline V lookup: CDR1 MNHNS, CDR2 SASEGT. V was trimmed by 4 bases and J by 0 bases, leaving 13 bases between them. The CDR3 loop spans 16 amino acids. CDR3 protein: CASSVGRDYSNQPQHF. Here the CDR3 DNA reads TGTGCCAGCAGTGTAGGCAGGGATTATAGCAATCAGCCCCAGCATTTT.

The chain is built from TRBV3-1 (or the pseudogene TRBV3-2) and TRBJ2-5, with D uncertain. V was trimmed by 1 base and J by 4 bases, leaving 10 bases between them. This CDR3 spans 14 amino acids. CDR1 is LGHDT and CDR2 is YNNKEL in the germline V gene (reference sequence). CDR3 region: CASSQGLTGETQYF. CDR3 nucleotide sequence: TGTGCCAGCAGCCAAGGCCTTACGGGAGAGACCCAGTACTTC.

The J gene is TRBJ2-1, the V gene TRBV6-2 or TRBV6-3; D gene ambiguous. V dropped 5 bases and J dropped 0 bases, with 8 bases sitting between them. The CDR3 runs 14 residues. Germline CDR1 and CDR2: MNHEY and SVGEGT. The CDR3 DNA reads TGTGCCAGCAGTCCGGAGAGCTCCTACAATGAGCAGTTCTTC. The encoded protein is CASSPESSYNEQFF.

J is TRBJ1-5 and V is TRBV3-1 (or the pseudogene TRBV3-2); D remains ambiguous. Germline-derived CDR1 and CDR2 are LGHDT and YNNKEL (reference sequence). The ends were cut back, 0 bases at V and 2 bases at J, with 8 bases in the middle. The CDR3 totals 15 residues. The CDR3 sequence: CASSQEPTGNQPQHF. CDR3 bases: TGTGCCAGCAGCCAAGAGCCAACAGGCAATCAGCCCCAGCATTTT.

The genes are TRBV6-5 and TRBJ1-1, with TRBD1 as a possible D gene (5 bases). Trimming cost V 4 bases and J 0 bases, with 12 bases left between them. This CDR3 spans 15 amino acids. Germline-derived CDR1 and CDR2 are MNHEY and SVGAGI. The CDR3 is CASSSTGTMNTEAFF. CDR3 coding DNA: TGTGCCAGCAGTTCGACCGGGACTATGAACACTGAAGCTTTCTTT.

V and J are TRBV19 and TRBJ2-7, with 7 bases identical to TRBD1. Germline values: CDR1 LNHDA, CDR2 SQIVND (reference sequence). There are 12 residues in the CDR3. J gave up 7 bases and V 2 bases, and 2 bases lay outside the gene matches. The CDR3 sequence: CASSITGDEQYF. CDR3 DNA: TGTGCCAGTAGTATAACAGGGGATGAGCAGTACTTC.

The chain combines TRBV7-9 with TRBJ1-1; D remains unclear. CDR1 is SEHNR, CDR2 FQNEAQ, per germline (reference sequence). The V end lost 5 bases, the J end lost 3 bases, and 16 bases lay between the germline ends. The CDR3 spans 15 residues. CDR3 sequence: CASSPGIGFYTEAFF. The CDR3 bases are TGTGCCAGCAGCCCAGGCATAGGTTTCTACACTGAAGCTTTCTTT.

This chain joins TRBV2 and TRBJ1-1; 7 nucleotides agree with TRBD1. CDR3 length equals 14 residues. Trimming at V came to 8 bases and at J to 3 bases, leaving 9 bases not matched to a gene. Germline CDR1 and CDR2: SNHLY and FYNNEI. The CDR3 sequence: CASLTGRGDTEAFF. The CDR3 DNA follows: TGTGCCAGCCTGACAGGGCGAGGGGACACTGAAGCTTTCTTT.

The chain uses TRBV6-5 and TRBJ2-6; D gene unclear. Deletions cut 6 bases from V and 0 bases from J, with 9 bases between. Germline V gene sequence: CDR1 MNHEY, CDR2 SVGAGI. The CDR3 runs to 15 residues. The CDR3 loop is CASRTQSSGANVLTF. CDR3 bases: TGTGCCAGCAGAACACAGAGCTCTGGGGCCAACGTCCTGACTTTC.

The chain carries TRBV4-1 and TRBJ1-4, with 9 bases that match TRBD1. The CDR3 is made up of 19 amino acids. Germline V gives CDR1 MGHRA, CDR2 YSYEKL. The V gene end was trimmed by 3 bases and the J gene end by 4 bases; junction bases not matched to a gene: 15. CDR3 loop: CASSQVTGGFRDGNEKLFF. CDR3 in DNA: TGCGCCAGCAGCCAGGTGACAGGGGGATTTAGGGATGGTAATGAAAAACTGTTTTTT.

The chain uses TRBV3-1 (or the pseudogene TRBV3-2) and TRBJ1-3, with 8 bases matching TRBD1. Germline V gives CDR1 LGHDT, CDR2 YNNKEL (reference sequence). The CDR3 consists of 17 residues. Germline trimming cut 4 bases from V and 0 bases from J; bases unmatched to any gene: 8. The CDR3 sequence is CASSPLWDRLSGNTIYF. CDR3 coding DNA: TGTGCCAGCAGCCCCTTGTGGGACAGGCTCTCTGGAAACACCATATATTTT.

J is TRBJ1-2 and V is TRBV30, with D perhaps TRBD1 (6 bases). This CDR3 has 13 residues. CDR1 and CDR2 (germline): GTSNPN, SVGIG (reference sequence). Trimming stripped 4 bases from V and 6 bases from J, with 15 bases between. The CDR3 DNA reads as TGTGCCTGGATTACAGGGTTGTCGGATGGCTACACCTTC. Protein: CAWITGLSDGYTF.

The CDR3 reads CASSRDTSSYYEQYV. The DNA of the CDR3 is TGTGCCAGCAGTCGGGACACCTCCTCTTACTACGAGCAGTACGTC. V is TRBV6-2 or TRBV6-3 and J is TRBJ2-7, with a tentative D call TRBD1 (6 bases). In germline, CDR1 is MNHEY, CDR2 SVGEGT. V was shortened by 5 bases and J by 3 bases, with 17 bases between the two germline ends. CDR3 length equals 15 residues.